This TCR beta chain is drawn from a study of blood T cell repertoires in COVID-19. Germline CDR1 reads MDHEN; CDR2 reads SYDVKM. The CDR3 spans 14 residues. V lost 3 bases and J lost 6, with 13 bases in between. The assay was immunoSEQ multiplex PCR, and TCRdb's table has in-frame clones only and misses some. The repertoire includes some 200,000 clones, around nine tenths of them detected once, and approximately 0.8% sits in the top ten. Recruitment covered about two dozen US areas and drew participants whose ages spanned roughly 18 to 90 years. Recovery among Cohort 3 donors was established by two negative PCRs, clearance, or symptom resolution.

Sequenced: PBMCs or T cells enriched from blood (not recorded which). This receptor was taken from a woman aged 18-35 years who had recovered from COVID-19. The genes are TRBV28 and TRBJ2-3; tentative D call: TRBD1 (5 bases). The CDR3 protein is CASSFNRSPDTQYF. CDR3 in DNA: TGTGCCAGCAGTTTTAACAGGTCCCCTGATACGCAGTATTTT.